This note documents a single T cell receptor (beta chain) sequence. Per the original methods: Estimates of nucleated cell counts were drawn from the amplification of reference gene primers. Method: immunoSEQ multiplex PCR; TCRdb's copy keeps in-frame clones and lacks some. V and J calls plus clone size are reproduced from that table; the DNA served to infer D and trimming. The sample lists 240,000 or so clones, roughly 87% occurring once. The entry originates in a study of blood T cell repertoires in COVID-19. Study background: T cells, B-cell-depleted T cells, or PBMCs supplied cDNA or gDNA.

Germline assignment: CDR1 LGHDT and CDR2 YNNKEL (reference sequence). The length of the CDR3 is 13 residues. The V and J ends lost 1 base and 4 bases, in that order; junction bases with no gene match: 0. The specimen sequenced was peripheral blood. The rearrangement links TRBV3-1 (or the pseudogene TRBV3-2) to TRBJ2-7, with 8 bases lining up with TRBD2. The source of this sequence is a young woman with acute or convalescent COVID-19. CDR3 sequence reads: CASSQVAGYEQYF. CDR3 in DNA: TGTGCCAGCAGCCAAGTAGCGGGATACGAGCAGTACTTC.